The rows below give T cell receptor beta chains drawn from one sample of a study of neurological immune-mediated disorders. TCRdb reanalysed the 5' RACE reads using MiXCR and keeps one entry per CDR3 protein. The table has some 21,000 distinct CDR3 sequences, approximately 6.6% seen once; the top ten hold about 42%. Material for sequencing was CD8+ T cells from blood. The receptors were gathered from a man younger than 30 in good health. CDR3s include the opening cysteine and the closing phenylalanine or tryptophan. D genes are given only for firm matches. Size is omitted from some rows. Given values are once, few, many or a class for expanded clones.

>NA|TRBV20-1|many|TRBJ2-4
CSARGPAQNIQYF
TGCAGTGCTAGGGGCCCCGCGCAAAACATTCAGTACTTC
>TRBD2|TRBV29-1|NA|TRBJ2-1
CSVEPVQRGKISYNEQFF
TGCAGCGTTGAGCCTGTCCAGCGGGGGAAGATCTCCTACAATGAGCAGTTCTTC
>NA|TRBV29-1|many|TRBJ2-7
CSVVGPSYEQYF
TGCAGCGTTGTGGGTCCCTCCTACGAGCAGTACTTC
>NA|TRBV6-5|many|TRBJ1-2
CASSYSNMGLNGYTF
TGTGCCAGCAGTTACTCGAACATGGGGTTAAATGGCTACACCTTC
>NA|TRBV10-3|few|TRBJ1-1
CAISEPERPEAFF
TGTGCCATCAGTGAGCCGGAAAGACCTGAAGCTTTCTTT
>NA|TRBV5-5|many|TRBJ2-7
CASSGDRTYEQYF
TGTGCCAGCAGCGGCGACCGGACCTACGAGCAGTACTTC
>TRBD1|TRBV29-1|many|TRBJ1-1
CSVLRGRTEAFF
TGCAGCGTTCTGAGGGGGCGGACTGAAGCTTTCTTT
>NA|TRBV9|many|TRBJ1-6
CASSVSGGTYNSPLHF
TGTGCCAGCAGCGTAAGTGGGGGGACATATAATTCACCCCTCCACTTT
>NA|TRBV5-1|many|TRBJ1-4
CASSLGGLRWNEKLFF
TGCGCCAGCAGCTTGGGAGGACTGCGGTGGAATGAAAAACTGTTTTTT
>TRBD1|TRBV5-1|many|TRBJ2-7
CASRDPWDRGNEQYF
TGCGCCAGCCGAGATCCTTGGGACAGGGGGAACGAGCAGTACTTC
>TRBD1|TRBV7-9|NA|TRBJ2-2
CASSLALGQGKTAGELFF
TGTGCCAGCAGCTTAGCGCTAGGACAGGGAAAGACGGCCGGGGAGCTGTTTTTT
>NA|TRBV10-3|many|TRBJ2-5
CAISETPPGAQETQYF
TGTGCCATCAGTGAAACCCCCCCGGGGGCCCAAGAGACCCAGTACTTC
>TRBD2|TRBV4-1|many|TRBJ2-5
CASSQDVGGGSTQYF
TGCGCCAGCAGCCAAGACGTCGGCGGGGGATCGACCCAGTACTTC
>NA|TRBV7-9|many|TRBJ2-1
CASSSTVSSYNEQFF
TGTGCCAGCAGCTCGACCGTTAGCTCCTACAATGAGCAGTTCTTC
>NA|TRBV4-1|many|TRBJ2-1
CASSQDMSSYNEQFF
TGCGCCAGCAGCCAGGACATGAGCTCCTACAATGAGCAGTTCTTC
>NA|TRBV10-3|many|TRBJ2-3
CAISEGLAVARGTQYF
TGTGCCATCAGTGAGGGGTTAGCGGTTGCTAGGGGTACGCAGTATTTT
>TRBD1|TRBV12-3/TRBV12-4|many|TRBJ1-2
CASSTLRDRLNYGYTF
TGTGCCAGCAGTACCCTCCGGGACAGACTCAACTATGGCTACACCTTC
>NA|TRBV20-1|many|TRBJ1-5
CSARAYYRDSSNQPQHF
TGCAGTGCTAGAGCGTACTACCGAGACAGTAGCAATCAGCCCCAGCATTTT
>NA|TRBV7-9|NA|TRBJ2-7
CASRSGESYEQYF
TGTGCCAGCAGGTCAGGGGAGTCCTACGAGCAGTACTTC
>NA|TRBV27|many|TRBJ2-7
CASSPGLLPLEQYF
TGTGCCAGCAGTCCGGGACTGCTTCCCCTAGAGCAGTACTTC
>NA|TRBV20-1|many|TRBJ1-3
CSARIQGASGNTIYF
TGCAGTGCTAGAATTCAGGGAGCCTCTGGAAACACCATATATTTT
>TRBD2|TRBV4-3|many|TRBJ2-1
CASSQTRLAGGLSLDEQFF
TGCGCCAGCAGCCAAACCCGACTAGCGGGGGGGCTGAGCCTCGATGAGCAGTTCTTC
>NA|TRBV14|many|TRBJ2-5
CASSGAGSETQYF
TGTGCCAGCTCGGGCGCAGGCAGTGAGACCCAGTACTTC
>NA|TRBV2|many|TRBJ1-4
CASSAPRGGSGEKLFF
TGTGCCAGCAGTGCCCCTCGAGGGGGGAGCGGAGAAAAACTGTTTTTT
>TRBD2|TRBV9|many|TRBJ2-1
CASSGSGGAYNEQFF
TGTGCCAGCAGCGGTAGCGGGGGGGCCTACAATGAGCAGTTCTTC
>NA|TRBV4-2|many|TRBJ2-7
CASSQDRTATYEQYF
TGTGCCAGCAGCCAAGATAGGACAGCTACCTACGAGCAGTACTTC
>TRBD1|TRBV6-2/TRBV6-3|many|TRBJ2-1
CASSQGESSYNEQFF
TGTGCCAGCAGCCAGGGGGAGAGCTCCTACAATGAGCAGTTCTTC
>TRBD1|TRBV19|many|TRBJ1-5
CASSLTGDLGPQHF
TGTGCCAGTAGTCTTACAGGGGATTTAGGACCCCAGCATTTT
>TRBD1|TRBV5-1|many|TRBJ1-5
CASSLTGGDQPQHF
TGCGCCAGCAGCTTAACAGGGGGGGATCAGCCCCAGCATTTT
>NA|TRBV20-1|medium-sized|TRBJ1-6
CSAEQGYNSPLHF
TGCAGTGCGGAACAGGGTTATAATTCACCCCTCCACTTT
>TRBD2|TRBV12-3/TRBV12-4|many|TRBJ2-3
CASSLAAGLAGLDTQYF
TGTGCCAGCAGTTTAGCGGCAGGGCTAGCGGGGCTGGATACGCAGTATTTT
>NA|TRBV4-1|many|TRBJ2-5
CASSQGKETQYF
TGCGCCAGCTCCCAGGGAAAGGAGACCCAGTACTTC
>NA|TRBV29-1|many|TRBJ1-4
CSVEDFPLGEKLFF
TGCAGCGTTGAAGACTTCCCTCTCGGCGAAAAACTGTTTTTT
>TRBD1|TRBV7-9|many|TRBJ2-1
CASRRGQGANEQFF
TGTGCCAGCAGGAGGGGACAGGGGGCCAATGAGCAGTTCTTC
>NA|TRBV3-1|many|TRBJ2-5
CASSQDGALNFGTQYF
TGTGCCAGCAGCCAAGATGGGGCGCTAAATTTCGGGACCCAGTACTTC
>TRBD2|TRBV12-3/TRBV12-4|many|TRBJ2-3
CASSGLAGGGDTQYF
TGTGCCAGCAGTGGGCTAGCGGGGGGTGGAGATACGCAGTATTTT
>NA|TRBV12-3/TRBV12-4|many|TRBJ2-1
CASSYGPSSYNEQFF
TGTGCCAGCAGTTATGGCCCCAGCTCCTACAATGAGCAGTTCTTC
>TRBD1|TRBV5-1|many|TRBJ1-6
CASREQGVGNSPLHF
TGCGCCAGCAGAGAACAGGGGGTCGGCAATTCACCCCTCCACTTT
>NA|TRBV6-6|NA|TRBJ2-1
CASSFRYNEQFF
TGTGCCAGCAGTTTCAGGTACAATGAGCAGTTCTTC
>TRBD1|TRBV13|NA|TRBJ1-1
CASSLQGGSTEAFF
TGTGCCAGCAGCCTCCAGGGGGGAAGCACTGAAGCTTTCTTT
>NA|TRBV7-9|many|TRBJ1-5
CASSHNFKPQHF
TGTGCCAGCAGCCACAACTTTAAGCCCCAGCATTTT
>NA|TRBV20-1|many|TRBJ2-7
CSARDDRIFAEQYF
TGCAGTGCTAGGGACGACAGGATTTTTGCCGAGCAGTACTTC
>TRBD2|TRBV20-1|many|TRBJ2-3
CSARGTSGGDTDTQYF
TGCAGTGCTCGGGGGACTAGCGGGGGGGACACAGATACGCAGTATTTT
>NA|TRBV27|many|TRBJ2-7
CASSLYQGGHEQYF
TGTGCCAGCAGCCTTTATCAAGGGGGACACGAGCAGTACTTC
>NA|TRBV7-9|many|TRBJ2-3
CASSLAAGGDTQYF
TGTGCCAGCAGCTTAGCCGCCGGTGGGGATACGCAGTATTTT
>TRBD2|TRBV7-6|many|TRBJ2-1
CASSSSGGINEQFF
TGTGCCAGCAGCTCTAGCGGGGGGATCAATGAGCAGTTCTTC
>NA|TRBV4-2|few|TRBJ1-4
CASSQDYGGAEKLFF
TGTGCCAGCAGCCAAGATTACGGGGGGGCTGAAAAACTGTTTTTT
>NA|TRBV7-3|many|TRBJ2-3
CASSSGDFSTDTQYF
TGTGCCAGCAGCTCTGGAGACTTTAGCACAGATACGCAGTATTTT
>NA|TRBV3-1|many|TRBJ2-7
CASSQGVGDYEQYF
TGTGCCAGCAGCCAGGGGGTGGGAGACTACGAGCAGTACTTC
>NA|TRBV6-2/TRBV6-3|many|TRBJ2-1
CASSYLPDGYNEQFF
TGTGCCAGCAGTTACCTTCCCGACGGTTACAATGAGCAGTTCTTC
>NA|TRBV20-1|many|TRBJ2-2
CSARDRGDTGELFF
TGCAGTGCTAGAGATAGGGGGGACACCGGGGAGCTGTTTTTT
>TRBD1|TRBV5-1|many|TRBJ2-1
CASSLVTGDYEQFF
TGCGCCAGCAGCTTGGTGACAGGGGATTATGAGCAGTTCTTC
>TRBD1|TRBV19|many|TRBJ1-1
CASSISPGQGAFF
TGTGCCAGTAGTATATCACCGGGACAGGGGGCTTTCTTT